This passage covers 27 T cell receptor beta chains from one sample sequenced in a study of blood T cell repertoires in COVID-19. TCRdb's table, derived via immunoSEQ multiplex PCR, lists solely in-frame clones and lacks some. The sample records tens of thousands of clones, roughly 86% being singletons. Sequencing used peripheral blood. The receptors come from a man aged 70-80 years with acute or convalescent COVID-19.

J is TRBJ2-7 and V is TRBV19; 11 bases align to TRBD2. This CDR3 contains 16 residues. V shed 5 bases and J 1 base; nucleotides not matched to a gene: 7. The V gene's germline CDR1 is LNHDA and CDR2 SQIVND (reference sequence). CDR3 in DNA: TGTGCCAGTAGTCTCCTCCGGACTAGCGGGTCCTACGAGCAGTACTTC. It is translated as CASSLLRTSGSYEQYF.

This chain connects TRBV5-5 to TRBJ2-4; a possible D gene is TRBD2 (6 bases). There are 13 residues in the CDR3. Trimming left V 0 bases short and J 8 bases short, with 9 bases between. Germline CDR1 reads SGHKS; CDR2 reads YYEKEE (reference sequence). The CDR3 nucleotides are TGTGCCAGCAGCTTGGGCGGGGAAGACATTCAGTACTTC. This encodes CASSLGGEDIQYF.

This chain links TRBV6-5 with TRBJ1-3, with D maybe TRBD1 (5 bases). The CDR3 loop spans 14 amino acids. In germline, CDR1 is MNHEY, CDR2 SVGAGI. V lost 5 bases, J lost 3 bases, and 11 bases lay in between. The CDR3 is CASSQGSNGNTIYF. CDR3 DNA: TGTGCCAGCAGTCAGGGATCTAATGGAAACACCATATATTTT.

The chain carries TRBV25-1 and TRBJ1-6; D possibly corresponds to TRBD1 (5 bases). The CDR3 contains 13 residues. The V gene lost 8 bases and the J gene lost 10 bases, with 15 bases spanning the gap. Germline assignment: CDR1 MGHDK and CDR2 SYGVNS. The CDR3 is CASDPGGESPLHF. DNA of the CDR3: TGTGCCAGCGACCCTGGGGGGGAATCACCCCTCCACTTT.

This clone has only a few counts. The chain is built from TRBV18 and TRBJ2-5; TRBD1 matches at 9 bases. Per germline, CDR1 KGHSH and CDR2 LQKENI. The CDR3 sequence is 13 residues long. The CDR3 DNA reads TGTGCTATCGGGACAGGGAACGAAGAGACCCAGTACTTC. Its translation: CAIGTGNEETQYF.

V usage is TRBV4-1 and J usage is TRBJ1-3, with 8 bases identical to TRBD1. V was pared by 1 base and J by 0 bases, with 2 bases of the junction left unmatched. The germline CDR1 and CDR2 sequences are MGHRA and YSYEKL. The CDR3 spans 16 residues. In nucleotides, the CDR3 is TGCGCCAGCAGCCAAGCGGGACAGGTCTCTGGAAACACCATATATTTT. Protein: CASSQAGQVSGNTIYF.

J is TRBJ1-1 and V is TRBV3-1 (or the pseudogene TRBV3-2), with D uncertain. V lost 7 bases to trimming and J lost 2 bases, with 11 bases between them. This CDR3 contains 13 residues. CDR1 and CDR2 (germline): LGHDT, YNNKEL (reference sequence). The chain's CDR3 is CASTRKANTEAFF. The CDR3 DNA reads TGTGCCAGCACGAGAAAAGCTAACACTGAAGCTTTCTTT.

The V call is TRBV15, the J call TRBJ1-5; a possible D gene is TRBD1 (6 bases). Germline CDR1 and CDR2: LNHNV and YYDKDF (reference sequence). There are 15 residues in the CDR3. Between the trimmed V and J ends, which lost 0 bases and 7 bases, there was a span of 13 bases. CDR3 sequence reads: CATSRDRGAGQPQHF. The CDR3 DNA reads as TGTGCCACCAGCAGAGATCGGGGGGCTGGCCAGCCCCAGCATTTT.

The V gene is TRBV4-2, the J gene TRBJ1-2; TRBD1 aligns across 9 bases. V shed 1 base and J 8 bases; nucleotides not matched to a gene: 2. This CDR3 has 13 residues. Per germline, CDR1 LGHNA and CDR2 YNFKEQ. CDR3 in DNA: TGTGCCAGCAGCCAAGCTACAGGGGGCGGCTACACCTTC. Translation: CASSQATGGGYTF.

The chain employs TRBV9 and TRBJ1-5; TRBD1 agrees at 8 bases. Germline-derived CDR1 and CDR2 are SGDLS and YYNGEE. After removal of 5 bases from V and 6 bases from J, the junction contained 4 bases not matched to a gene. The CDR3 contains 13 residues. The CDR3 DNA reads as TGTGCCAGCAGTCAGGGGGCTCGTCAGCCCCAGCATTTT. The encoded protein is CASSQGARQPQHF.

This clone was seen only once. The V gene is TRBV30, the J gene TRBJ2-7; D possibly corresponds to TRBD2 (5 bases). This CDR3 spans 13 amino acids. The V end was cut by 3 bases, the J end by 2 bases, with 11 bases between. Germline V gene sequence: CDR1 GTSNPN, CDR2 SVGIG (reference sequence). The CDR3 region is CAWSPGFTYEQYF. The DNA of the CDR3 is TGTGCCTGGAGCCCGGGATTTACCTACGAGCAGTACTTC.

The chain uses TRBV7-9 and TRBJ1-2, with D possibly matching TRBD1 (6 bases). Germline V CDR1 and CDR2: SEHNR, FQNEAQ (reference sequence). The CDR3 consists of 18 residues. V was pared by 5 bases and J by 6 bases, with 28 bases between. The CDR3 DNA reads as TGTGCCAGCAGCCAACCCGCCGGGGGGGCCCCTCCGGGGCATGGCTACACCTTC. It is translated as CASSQPAGGAPPGHGYTF.

The genes are TRBV24-1 and TRBJ1-4; D call uncertain. The CDR3 runs to 13 residues. Germline CDR1 and CDR2: KGHDR and SFDVKD. V lost 3 bases and J lost 8, with 9 bases in between. The CDR3, as DNA: TGTGCCACCAGTGATCCAGGAGGGGAAAAACTGTTTTTT. It specifies CATSDPGGEKLFF.

The chain carries TRBV9 and TRBJ1-1; TRBD1 is a possible D gene (5 bases). The CDR3 spans 16 residues. Looked up from germline, CDR1 is SGDLS and CDR2 is YYNGEE. The V end lost 0 bases, the J end lost 1 base, and 13 bases lay between the germline ends. The CDR3 spells CASSVVGRTTNTEAFF. CDR3 bases: TGTGCCAGCAGCGTAGTAGGAAGGACAACGAACACTGAAGCTTTCTTT.

The V and J genes are TRBV9 and TRBJ1-3, with no clear D. Germline CDR1 is SGDLS and CDR2 is YYNGEE. The CDR3 is made up of 16 amino acids. V dropped 0 bases and J dropped 0 bases, with 10 bases sitting between them. The CDR3 DNA reads as TGTGCCAGCAGCGTAGCTACGGGGTTCTCTGGAAACACCATATATTTT. It specifies CASSVATGFSGNTIYF.

The chain links TRBV10-3 to TRBJ2-7, with 9 bases identical to TRBD1. The ends lost 6 bases at V and 3 bases at J; junction bases unmatched: 3. The CDR3 loop spans 13 amino acids. The germline CDR1 and CDR2 sequences are ENHRY and SYGVKD. The CDR3 protein is CAISRDRDYEQYF. Here the CDR3 DNA reads TGTGCCATCAGCCGGGACAGGGACTACGAGCAGTACTTC.

The chain employs TRBV3-1 (or the pseudogene TRBV3-2) and TRBJ2-2, with D maybe TRBD2 (6 bases). V lost 5 bases, J lost 0 bases, and 19 bases lay in between. The CDR3 consists of 18 residues. Germline V gives CDR1 LGHDT, CDR2 YNNKEL (reference sequence). CDR3 amino acids: CASSSRRPSGPNTGELFF. CDR3 coding DNA: TGTGCCAGCAGCTCCCGCAGGCCCAGCGGGCCGAACACCGGGGAGCTGTTTTTT.

The rearrangement uses TRBV29-1 and TRBJ2-7; D is perhaps TRBD2 (6 bases). V was cut by 7 bases and J by 2 bases, with 15 bases left in between. The CDR3 has 13 residues. CDR1 is SQVTM, CDR2 ANQGSEA, per germline. CDR3 DNA: TGCAGCGGCGGGACTGGGAGCGCCTACGAGCAGTACTTC. As protein: CSGGTGSAYEQYF.

The CDR3 DNA sequence: TGTGCCAGCAGCTTGAGAGATACGCAGTATTTT. Its protein product is CASSLRDTQYF. V and J are TRBV27 and TRBJ2-3; D uncertain. The V end was cut by 6 bases, the J end by 5 bases, with 6 bases between. This CDR3 spans 11 amino acids. CDR1 is MNHEY, CDR2 SMNVEV, per germline (reference sequence).

This sequence joins TRBV6-1 and TRBJ1-2, with D unresolved. The germline V gene has CDR1 MNHNS and CDR2 SASEGT. V was pared by 2 bases and J by 0 bases, with 16 bases between. This CDR3 region has 17 residues. The CDR3, as DNA: TGTGCCAGCAGTGAAAACCCCTCTGCGCTAGCTAACTATGGCTACACCTTC. Translation: CASSENPSALANYGYTF.

The CDR3 region has the DNA TGTGCCAGCAGCCTTAGCAATCAGCCCCAGCATTTT. As protein: CASSLSNQPQHF. The chain combines TRBV6-6 with TRBJ1-5, with D unclear. CDR1 is MNHNY, CDR2 SVGAGI, per germline (reference sequence). V shed 6 bases and J shed 0 bases, with 3 bases lying between them. The CDR3 sequence is 12 residues long.

The rearrangement uses TRBV6-5 and TRBJ1-2, with TRBD1 matching 7 bases. This CDR3 has 10 residues. Germline CDR1 is MNHEY and CDR2 is SVGAGI. This CDR3 reads CVTGEFGYTF. The CDR3 nucleotides are TGTGTAACAGGGGAGTTCGGCTACACCTTC.

V gene TRBV3-1 (or the pseudogene TRBV3-2) combines with J gene TRBJ1-2; D not resolved. Germline V gives CDR1 LGHDT, CDR2 YNNKEL (reference sequence). V lost 4 bases and J 2 bases, leaving 11 bases between the germline ends. The CDR3 spans 14 residues. This CDR3 reads CASSPGGRNYGYTF. The CDR3 DNA sequence: TGTGCCAGCAGCCCCGGAGGGAGGAACTATGGCTACACCTTC.

This sequence joins TRBV6-5 and TRBJ2-5; D is perhaps TRBD2 (5 bases). Between the trimmed V and J ends, which lost 5 bases and 0 bases, there was a span of 7 bases. The CDR3 is 13 residues long. Germline CDR1 MNHEY, CDR2 SVGAGI. Here the CDR3 reads CASSRTHQETQYF. The CDR3, as DNA: TGTGCCAGCAGTCGGACTCACCAAGAGACCCAGTACTTC.

This rearrangement joins TRBV10-3 to TRBJ1-1, with 8 bases aligning to TRBD1. The J segment lost 1 base and the V segment lost 6 bases, leaving 4 bases of the junction unmatched. Germline lookup yields CDR1 ENHRY and CDR2 SYGVKD. The CDR3 spans 14 residues. In DNA, the CDR3 is TGTGCCATCAGCCCGACAGGGGCGAACACTGAAGCTTTCTTT. This codes for CAISPTGANTEAFF.

The V call is TRBV28, the J call TRBJ2-5; 7 bases fit TRBD1. V was pared by 7 bases and J by 0 bases, with 14 bases of the junction left unmatched. Germline lookup yields CDR1 MDHEN and CDR2 SYDVKM. This CDR3 is built from 17 residues. The CDR3 protein is CASNLAREQGYQETQYF. As DNA, the CDR3 is TGTGCCAGCAACCTAGCCCGAGAACAGGGGTACCAAGAGACCCAGTACTTC.

This chain connects TRBV6-2 or TRBV6-3 to TRBJ2-3, with TRBD2 matching 7 bases. This CDR3 has 13 residues. With 5 bases clipped from V and 4 bases from J, the junction kept 3 bases outside the gene matches. CDR1 is MNHEY, CDR2 SVGEGT, per germline. In DNA form, the CDR3 reads TGTGCCAGCAGTCGACTAGCTGCAGATACGCAGTATTTT. Protein: CASSRLAADTQYF.